The TCR beta chain described here comes from a study of T-cell memory formation after mild COVID-19 (dated by TCRdb to 2020 to 2022). Regarding the study in general: TCR sequence clusters from the two donors were largely donor specific. In a couple of donors, T-cell clones that expanded and contracted after mild COVID-19 were followed by sequencing TCRalpha and TCRbeta repertoires longitudinally. The cohort was made up of two young adult volunteers, one female and one male, who were previously healthy. Here is what the overall study found, with its caveats: Only two mild cases were covered in the study, and larger cohorts including severe cases with pre-infection samples were considered necessary. Contracting CD4+ clones were found mainly in CM and EM memory subsets, while CD8+ clones were enriched in EMRA. From day 15 to 85, contracting clones showed balanced CD4/CD8 phenotypes, whereas a second wave of clones that expanded from day 15 to 37 leaned towards CD4+. The detection of some responding clones in pre-infection memory suggests that pre-existing cross-reactive memory T cells joined the SARS-CoV-2 response. Whether the second-wave clones peaking on day 37 were SARS-CoV-2 specific was not confirmed.

Ficoll-Paque density gradient centrifugation was used to isolate PBMCs. The sequencing machine was an Illumina NovaSeq 6000. cDNA libraries for TCRalpha and TCRbeta were prepared by 5'RACE using constant-segment primers, with sample barcodes and unique molecular identifiers added. Trizol reagent was used to extract RNA from every sample. The libraries were amplified in two PCR steps, and the second step added a second sample barcode and Illumina TruSeq adapters. Sequencing of libraries was performed on an Illumina NovaSeq with 2 x 150 bp paired-end reads. The study's processing was this. With migec v1.2.7, reads were demultiplexed and then collapsed into UMI-guided consensus sequences. Using mixcr v2.1.11, UMI consensuses were aligned to TRA and TRB V and J templates and then assembled into clonotypes. Expanded or contracted clonotypes were those called significant by both edgeR and NoisET, with noise models trained on biological replicates. For edgeR calls, the cutoffs were a false discovery rate-adjusted p below 0.01 and a log2 fold-change threshold of 1. PCA with hierarchical clustering of max-normalized trajectories of the 1000 most abundant clonotypes was used as exploratory dynamics analysis. Each responding clone was given a CD4 or CD8 phenotype based on the CD4+ and CD8+ repertoires, which had been sequenced separately. TCRdb reprocessed the public reads (quality trimming at Q25 with fastp, clone calling with MiXCR) and kept in-frame beta chains. All rows with the same CDR3 protein become a single entry with the most common DNA and genes. These V and J calls are TCRdb output, not the study's own analysis. The sample table contains approximately 210,000 distinct CDR3 sequences; only one count was recorded for 15% to 20% of them. Of the sample, 2.4% falls within the top ten clones.

Many counts were recorded for this clonotype. This clone's antigen is unknown. Base-call qualities are not available, and no considerably larger clone is one nucleotide away. This TCR came from an adult woman who had mild COVID-19 (a few samples of this study predate the infection). The sample titles of this study are shuffled in the database, so cell type and time point are left out; the donor was told from shared clones. The sequencing input was PBMCs or a T cell subset sorted from them (not recorded which).

The CDR3 protein sequence reads: CASSLMASGGASTDTQYF. The nucleotides are TGTGCCAGCAGCTTAATGGCTAGCGGGGGGGCTAGCACAGATACGCAGTATTTT. Recombination joined TRBV7-3 with TRBJ2-3; TRBD2 agrees with 12 junctional bases. CDR1 and CDR2 are drawn from the germline V gene: SGHTA, FQGTGA. V has 1 base trimmed and J has 0 bases trimmed; junction bases matching no gene number 5. The CDR3 measures 18 amino acids from cysteine to phenylalanine. Here the CDR3 DNA is all that survives: 54 bases in frame from base 1.